This T cell receptor beta chain is from a study of cytomegalovirus exposure and HLA in healthy donors. Primers for the PCR totalled 60 Vbeta and 13 Jbeta. Authors' data handling: An analysis performed later counted about 80 million unique TCR beta chains (approximately 10 million of them shared). Generated by immunoSEQ multiplex PCR, the TCRdb table keeps only in-frame clones and is missing some. V and J calls and clone size are copied from that table; D and trimming were computed from the DNA. This repertoire shows some 130,000 clones, approximately 77% found once; its top ten account for approximately 1.5%. Germline V lookup: CDR1 SNHLY, CDR2 FYNNEI. V gave up 11 bases and J gave up 5 bases, with 16 bases separating them. The CDR3 runs 13 residues.

This TCR derives from a middle-aged woman in good health and CMV-seronegative. The material sequenced was PBMCs. The V and J genes are TRBV2 and TRBJ2-1; possible D gene TRBD2, 6 bases. CDR3 in amino acids: CALLAFGNNEQFF. The DNA for the CDR3 is TGTGCCCTCCTAGCGTTCGGGAACAATGAGCAGTTCTTC.